The present T cell receptor beta chain was sequenced within a study of radiotherapy plus CTLA-4 blockade in lung cancer. The study, taken as a whole, reports: In blood, TCR clones derived from the tumor expanded after radiotherapy plus ipilimumab. Per reports, early blood T cell clone dynamics, plus interferon-beta, forecast response most strongly.

The protocol was immunoSEQ multiplex PCR, while the TCRdb copy is restricted to in-frame clones and leaves out a portion. The profile shows tens of thousands of clones, less than 85% of them singletons. Germline V gene lookup returns CDR1 MDHEN and CDR2 SYDVKM. CDR3 length equals 14 residues. Trimming took 4 bases from V and 4 from J, leaving 13 bases between them. Comments on this clone: Its antigen is as yet unknown.

Those patients who had chemo-refractory metastatic non-small-cell lung cancer were given focal radiation along with CTLA-4 blockade through ipilimumab. This TCR was sampled from a human donor with non-small cell lung cancer who had stable disease on radiotherapy plus ipilimumab. The V call is TRBV28, the J call TRBJ1-2; D is perhaps TRBD1 (5 bases). Material: peripheral blood, obtained from a patient treated with radiotherapy plus ipilimumab. CDR3 coding DNA: TGTGCCAGCAGTTCCGGCGGGGGGAGCTATGGCTACACCTTC. Translating gives CASSSGGGSYGYTF.